Reported below is one T cell receptor (beta chain). Antigen: not known. This entry is derived from a study of cytomegalovirus exposure and HLA in healthy donors. Study-wide results and limits: Later analysis identified a missense DCLRE1C variant that was linked to TCR beta V- and J-gene trimming.

PCR involved 60 Vbeta and 13 Jbeta primers. Only in-frame clones appear in the TCRdb table, and some are missing; sequencing was by immunoSEQ multiplex PCR. This sample has 45,000 to 65,000 clones, with approximately 75% found just once. This TCR was recovered from a woman between 40 and 50 years old in good health and CMV-seropositive. Sample: PBMCs.

CDR3 in amino acids: CASSRDRDEKLFF. In nucleotides, the CDR3 is TGTGCCAGCAGCCGGGACAGGGATGAAAAACTGTTTTTT. The J gene is TRBJ1-4, the V gene TRBV6-4; 9 nucleotides agree with TRBD1. This CDR3 region has 13 residues. CDR1 is MRHNA, CDR2 SNTAGT, per germline. V lost 6 bases to trimming and J lost 6 bases; unmatched junction nucleotides: 2.